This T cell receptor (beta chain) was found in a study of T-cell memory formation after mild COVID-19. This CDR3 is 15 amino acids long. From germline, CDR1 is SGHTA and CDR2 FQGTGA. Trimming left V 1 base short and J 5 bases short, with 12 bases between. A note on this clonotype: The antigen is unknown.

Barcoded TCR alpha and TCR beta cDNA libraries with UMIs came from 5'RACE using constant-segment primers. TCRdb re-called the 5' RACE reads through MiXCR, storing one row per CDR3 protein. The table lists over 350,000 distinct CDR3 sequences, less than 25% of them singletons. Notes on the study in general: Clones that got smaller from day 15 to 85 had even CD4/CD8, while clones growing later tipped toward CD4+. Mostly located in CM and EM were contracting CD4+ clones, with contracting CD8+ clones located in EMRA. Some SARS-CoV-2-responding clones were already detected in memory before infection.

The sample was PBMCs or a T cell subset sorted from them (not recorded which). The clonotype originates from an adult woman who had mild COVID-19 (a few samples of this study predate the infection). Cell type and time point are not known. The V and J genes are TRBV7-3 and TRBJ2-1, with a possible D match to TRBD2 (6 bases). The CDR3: CASSLMRGRNNEQFF. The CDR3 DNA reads TGTGCCAGCAGCTTAATGCGGGGTAGGAACAATGAGCAGTTCTTC.